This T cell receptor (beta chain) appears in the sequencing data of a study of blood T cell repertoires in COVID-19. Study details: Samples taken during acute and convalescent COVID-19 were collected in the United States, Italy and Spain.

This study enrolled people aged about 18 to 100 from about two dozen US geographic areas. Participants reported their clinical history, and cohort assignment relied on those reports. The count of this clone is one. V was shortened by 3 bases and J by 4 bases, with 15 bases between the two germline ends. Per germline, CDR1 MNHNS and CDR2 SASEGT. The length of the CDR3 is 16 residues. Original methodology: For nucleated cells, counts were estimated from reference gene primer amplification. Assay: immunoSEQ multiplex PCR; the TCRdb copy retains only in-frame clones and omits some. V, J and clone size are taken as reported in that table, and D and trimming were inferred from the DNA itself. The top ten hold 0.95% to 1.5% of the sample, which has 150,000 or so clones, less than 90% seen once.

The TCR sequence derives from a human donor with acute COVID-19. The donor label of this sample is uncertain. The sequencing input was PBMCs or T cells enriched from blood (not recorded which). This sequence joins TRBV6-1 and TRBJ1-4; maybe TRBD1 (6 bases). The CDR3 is CASSEGRGMYNEKLFF. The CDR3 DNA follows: TGTGCCAGCAGTGAGGGCAGGGGCATGTATAATGAAAAACTGTTTTTT.